A single sample is the source of the 6 T cell receptor beta chains below, sequenced in a study of OX40 agonist ivuxolimab in advanced cancers. Generated by immunoSEQ multiplex PCR, the TCRdb table keeps only in-frame clones and is missing some. The sample holds 55,000 to 65,000 clones, about 90% seen once. This sample comprised CD4+ or CD8+ T cells sorted from blood, obtained in a trial of the OX40 agonist ivuxolimab. The source is an adult with an advanced solid tumor such as melanoma, head and neck, liver or kidney cancer.

The CDR3 spells CASSLMGGNEQFF. The DNA of the CDR3 is TGTGCCAGCAGCTTAATGGGGGGAAATGAGCAGTTCTTC. The V call is TRBV7-9, the J call TRBJ2-1; a weak D match, TRBD2 (6 bases). The CDR3 length is 13 residues. Germline CDR1 SEHNR, CDR2 FQNEAQ (reference sequence). The germline V and J ends were trimmed by 2 bases and 7 bases, with 9 bases remaining between them.

The V and J genes are TRBV29-1 and TRBJ2-1; no definite D call. The CDR3 covers 13 residues. With 4 bases removed from V and 0 bases from J, the gap between germline ends came to 7 bases. The germline V gene encodes CDR1 SQVTM and CDR2 ANQGSEA. CDR3 in DNA: TGCAGCGTTGTTCCAAGCTCCTACAATGAGCAGTTCTTC. Its protein is CSVVPSSYNEQFF.

The V and J genes are TRBV18 and TRBJ1-5; 7 bases agree with TRBD1. The CDR3 is 15 amino acids. Germline trimming cut 2 bases from V and 3 bases from J; bases unmatched to any gene: 4. Germline CDR1 KGHSH, CDR2 LQKENI. CDR3 loop: CASSPETGLNQPQHF. The CDR3 coding sequence is TGTGCCAGCTCACCAGAGACAGGGCTCAATCAGCCCCAGCATTTT.

V and J are TRBV5-1 and TRBJ1-2, with 10 bases fitting TRBD1. The V and J ends lost 0 bases and 4 bases, in that order; junction bases with no gene match: 0. The CDR3 runs to 14 residues. Germline CDR1 and CDR2: SGHRS and YFSETQ. In nucleotides, the CDR3 is TGCGCCAGCAGCTTGGGACAGGGGGCCTATGGCTACACCTTC. It is translated as CASSLGQGAYGYTF.

V and J are TRBV6-6 and TRBJ1-5, with unresolved D. Germline V gene data show CDR1 as MNHNY and CDR2 as SVGAGI (reference sequence). This CDR3 is 13 amino acids long. V was trimmed by 6 bases and J by 5 bases, leaving 11 bases between them. The CDR3 DNA reads as TGTGCCAGCAGCCGACAAAGCGATCAGCCCCAGCATTTT. This gives the protein CASSRQSDQPQHF.

The chain is built from TRBV12-5 and TRBJ1-2; D is possibly TRBD1 (6 bases). Per the germline V gene, CDR1 is LGHNT and CDR2 is FRNRAP. The CDR3 is made up of 14 amino acids. V was trimmed by 6 bases and J by 6 bases, leaving 17 bases between them. CDR3 DNA: TGTGCTAGTGGCAGGACAGCCAGCCGGGATGGCTACACCTTC. Residues: CASGRTASRDGYTF.